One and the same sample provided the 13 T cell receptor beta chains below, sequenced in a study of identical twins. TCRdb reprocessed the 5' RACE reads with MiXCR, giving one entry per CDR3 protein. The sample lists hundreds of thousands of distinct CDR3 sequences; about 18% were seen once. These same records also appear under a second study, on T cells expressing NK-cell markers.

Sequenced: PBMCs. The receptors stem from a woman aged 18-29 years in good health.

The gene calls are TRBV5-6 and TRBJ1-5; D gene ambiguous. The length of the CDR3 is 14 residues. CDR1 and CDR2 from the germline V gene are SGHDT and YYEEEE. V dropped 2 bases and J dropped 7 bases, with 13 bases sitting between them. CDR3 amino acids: CASSFLRGGQPQHF. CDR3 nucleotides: TGTGCCAGCAGCTTTCTACGGGGTGGACAGCCCCAGCATTTT.

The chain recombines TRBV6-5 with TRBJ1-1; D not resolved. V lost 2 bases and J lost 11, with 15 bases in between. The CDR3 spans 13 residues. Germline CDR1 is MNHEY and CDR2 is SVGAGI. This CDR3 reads CASSYPGVGRAFF. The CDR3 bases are TGTGCCAGCAGTTACCCCGGCGTGGGCCGCGCTTTCTTT.

CDR3 protein: CASSLGGAGPQHF. The CDR3 DNA sequence: TGCGCCAGCAGCTTGGGGGGCGCCGGGCCCCAGCATTTT. This chain joins TRBV5-1 and TRBJ1-5; possible D gene TRBD1, 5 bases. Trimming cost V 0 bases and J 9 bases, with 10 bases left between them. The CDR3 is 13 amino acids. From germline, CDR1 is SGHRS and CDR2 YFSETQ.

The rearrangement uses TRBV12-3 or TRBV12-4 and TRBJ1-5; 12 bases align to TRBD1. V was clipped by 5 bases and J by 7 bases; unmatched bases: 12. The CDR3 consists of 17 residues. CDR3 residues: CASSVPAGTGGQQPQHF. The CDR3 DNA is TGTGCCAGCAGTGTACCCGCCGGGACAGGGGGCCAACAGCCCCAGCATTTT.

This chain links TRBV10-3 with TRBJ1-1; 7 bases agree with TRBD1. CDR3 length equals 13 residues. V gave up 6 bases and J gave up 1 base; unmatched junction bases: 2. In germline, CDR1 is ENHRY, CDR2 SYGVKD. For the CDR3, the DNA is TGTGCCATCAGGGGACAGCCGAACACTGAAGCTTTCTTT. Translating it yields CAIRGQPNTEAFF.

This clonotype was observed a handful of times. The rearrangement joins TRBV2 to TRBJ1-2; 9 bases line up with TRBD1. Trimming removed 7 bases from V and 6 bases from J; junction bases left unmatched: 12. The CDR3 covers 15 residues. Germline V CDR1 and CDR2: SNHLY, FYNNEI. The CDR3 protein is CASTRRRDRDHGYTF. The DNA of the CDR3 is TGTGCCAGCACAAGGAGGCGGGACAGGGACCATGGCTACACCTTC.

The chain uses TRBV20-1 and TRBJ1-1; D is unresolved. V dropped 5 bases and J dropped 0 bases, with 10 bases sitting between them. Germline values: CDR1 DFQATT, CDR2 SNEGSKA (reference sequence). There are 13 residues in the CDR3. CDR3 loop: CSAPKSLNTEAFF. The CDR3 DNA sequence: TGCAGTGCTCCTAAAAGCTTGAACACTGAAGCTTTCTTT.

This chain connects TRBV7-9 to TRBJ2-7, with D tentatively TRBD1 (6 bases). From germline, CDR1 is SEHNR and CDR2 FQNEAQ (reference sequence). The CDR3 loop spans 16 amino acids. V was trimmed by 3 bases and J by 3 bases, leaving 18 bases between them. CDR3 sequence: CASSFGGRGPYYEQYF. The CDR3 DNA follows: TGTGCCAGCAGCTTCGGTGGCAGGGGTCCCTACTACGAGCAGTACTTC.

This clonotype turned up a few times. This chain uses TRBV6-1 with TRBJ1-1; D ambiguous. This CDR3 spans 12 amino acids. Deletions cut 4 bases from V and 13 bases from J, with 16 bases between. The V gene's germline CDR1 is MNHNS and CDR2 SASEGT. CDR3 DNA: TGTGCCAGCAGTGGATCTACCGGCTTGGGTTTCTTT. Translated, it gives CASSGSTGLGFF.

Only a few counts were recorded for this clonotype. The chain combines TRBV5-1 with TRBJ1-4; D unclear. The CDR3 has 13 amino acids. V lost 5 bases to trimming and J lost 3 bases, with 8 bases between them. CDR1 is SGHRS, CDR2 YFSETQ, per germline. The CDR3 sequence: CASRAGSNEKLFF. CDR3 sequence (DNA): TGCGCCAGCAGAGCAGGATCTAATGAAAAACTGTTTTTT.

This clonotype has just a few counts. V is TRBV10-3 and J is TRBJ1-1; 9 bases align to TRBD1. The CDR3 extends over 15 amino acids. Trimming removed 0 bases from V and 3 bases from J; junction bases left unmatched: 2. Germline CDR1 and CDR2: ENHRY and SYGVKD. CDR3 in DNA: TGTGCCATCAGTGAGTCGAACAGGGGGCACACTGAAGCTTTCTTT. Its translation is CAISESNRGHTEAFF.

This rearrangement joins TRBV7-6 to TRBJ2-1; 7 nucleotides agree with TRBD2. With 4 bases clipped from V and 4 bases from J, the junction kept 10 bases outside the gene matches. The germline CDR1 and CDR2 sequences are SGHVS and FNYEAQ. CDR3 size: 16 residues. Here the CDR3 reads CASSSRLGRGYNEQFF. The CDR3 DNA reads TGTGCCAGCAGCTCCAGGCTGGGGCGGGGGTACAATGAGCAGTTCTTC.

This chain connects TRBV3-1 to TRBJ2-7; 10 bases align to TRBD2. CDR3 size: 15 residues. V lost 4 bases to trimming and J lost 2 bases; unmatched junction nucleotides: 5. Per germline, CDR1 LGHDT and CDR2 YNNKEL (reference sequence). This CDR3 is CASSPLAGAAYEQYF. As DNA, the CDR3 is TGTGCCAGCAGCCCTCTAGCGGGAGCCGCCTACGAGCAGTACTTC.